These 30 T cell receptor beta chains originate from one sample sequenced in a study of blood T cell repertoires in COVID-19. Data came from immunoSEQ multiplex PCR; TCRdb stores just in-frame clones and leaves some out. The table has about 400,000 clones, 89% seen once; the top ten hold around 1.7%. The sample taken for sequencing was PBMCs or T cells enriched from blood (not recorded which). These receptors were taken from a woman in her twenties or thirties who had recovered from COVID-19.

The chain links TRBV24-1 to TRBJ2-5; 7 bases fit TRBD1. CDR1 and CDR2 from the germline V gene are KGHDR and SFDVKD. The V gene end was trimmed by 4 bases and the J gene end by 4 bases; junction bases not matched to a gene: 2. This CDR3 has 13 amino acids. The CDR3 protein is CATSETGVETQYF. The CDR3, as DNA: TGTGCCACCAGTGAAACAGGGGTAGAGACCCAGTACTTC.

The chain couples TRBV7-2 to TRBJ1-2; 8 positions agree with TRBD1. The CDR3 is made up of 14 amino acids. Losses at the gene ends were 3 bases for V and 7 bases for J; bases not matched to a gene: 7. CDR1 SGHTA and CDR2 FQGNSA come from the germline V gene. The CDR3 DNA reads TGTGCCAGCAGCTTGAAAGGACAGGGTACTGGCTACACCTTC. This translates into CASSLKGQGTGYTF.

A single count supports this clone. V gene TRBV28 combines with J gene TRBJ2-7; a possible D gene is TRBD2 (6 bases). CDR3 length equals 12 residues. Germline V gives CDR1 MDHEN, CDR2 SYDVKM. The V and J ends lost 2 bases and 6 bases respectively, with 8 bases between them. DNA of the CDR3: TGTGCCAGCAGTTTAGGGAGGCCCGAGCAGTACTTC. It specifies CASSLGRPEQYF.

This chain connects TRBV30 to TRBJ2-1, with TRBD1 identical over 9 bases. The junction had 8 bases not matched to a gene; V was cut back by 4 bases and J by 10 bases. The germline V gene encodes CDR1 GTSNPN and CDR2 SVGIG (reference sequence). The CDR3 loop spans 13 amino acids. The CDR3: CAWKIQGAREQFF. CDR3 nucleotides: TGTGCCTGGAAAATACAGGGGGCCAGGGAGCAGTTCTTC.

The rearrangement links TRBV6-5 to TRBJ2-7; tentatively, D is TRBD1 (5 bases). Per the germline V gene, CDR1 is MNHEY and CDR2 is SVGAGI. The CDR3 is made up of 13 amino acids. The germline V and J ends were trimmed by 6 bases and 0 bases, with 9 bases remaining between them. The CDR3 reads CASRGATSYEQYF. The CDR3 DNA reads TGTGCCAGCAGAGGGGCCACCTCCTACGAGCAGTACTTC.

The CDR3 DNA is TGTGCCAGCAGTTACGTTGTTGGGGGCGGCAACTACGAGCAGTACTTC. Translated, it gives CASSYVVGGGNYEQYF. This chain uses TRBV6-5 with TRBJ2-7; a weak D match, TRBD1 (6 bases). The CDR3 length is 16 residues. The germline V gene has CDR1 MNHEY and CDR2 SVGAGI. Trimming shortened V by 2 bases and J by 3 bases, and 17 bases separated the two germline ends.

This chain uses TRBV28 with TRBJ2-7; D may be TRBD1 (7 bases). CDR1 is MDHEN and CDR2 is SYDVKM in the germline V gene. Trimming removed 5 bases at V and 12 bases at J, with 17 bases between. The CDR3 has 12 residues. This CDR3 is CASSGPRGEVYF. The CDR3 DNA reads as TGTGCCAGCAGTGGACCCAGGGGGGAGGTGTACTTC.

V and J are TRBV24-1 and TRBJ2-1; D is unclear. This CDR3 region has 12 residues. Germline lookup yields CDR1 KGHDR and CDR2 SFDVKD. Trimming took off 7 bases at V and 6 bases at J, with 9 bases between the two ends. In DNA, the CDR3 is TGTGCCACCAGGGCGGATTCCAATGAGCAGTTCTTC. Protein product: CATRADSNEQFF.

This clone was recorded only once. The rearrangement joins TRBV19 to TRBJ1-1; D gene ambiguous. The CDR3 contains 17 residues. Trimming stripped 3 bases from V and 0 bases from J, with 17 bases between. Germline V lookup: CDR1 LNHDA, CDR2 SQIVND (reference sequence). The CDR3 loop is CASSISPLGRVNTEAFF. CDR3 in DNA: TGTGCCAGTAGTATCTCACCCCTCGGGCGGGTGAACACTGAAGCTTTCTTT.

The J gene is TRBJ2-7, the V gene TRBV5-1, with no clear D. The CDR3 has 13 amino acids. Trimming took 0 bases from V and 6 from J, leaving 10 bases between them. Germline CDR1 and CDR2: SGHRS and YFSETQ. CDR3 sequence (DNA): TGCGCCAGCAGCTTGGCAGGTTCGCCCGAGCAGTACTTC. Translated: CASSLAGSPEQYF.

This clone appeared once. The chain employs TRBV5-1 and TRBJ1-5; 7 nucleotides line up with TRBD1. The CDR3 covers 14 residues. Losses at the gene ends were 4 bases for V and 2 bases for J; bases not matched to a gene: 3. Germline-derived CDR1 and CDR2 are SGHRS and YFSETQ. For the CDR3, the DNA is TGCGCCAGCAGCACTGGACAGGGCAATCAGCCCCAGCATTTT. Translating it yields CASSTGQGNQPQHF.

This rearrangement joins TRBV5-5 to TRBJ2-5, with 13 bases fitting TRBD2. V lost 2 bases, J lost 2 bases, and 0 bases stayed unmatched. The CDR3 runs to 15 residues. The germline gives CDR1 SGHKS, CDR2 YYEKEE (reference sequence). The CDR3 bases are TGTGCCAGCAGCTTACTAGCGGGGGGGCAAGAGACCCAGTACTTC. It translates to CASSLLAGGQETQYF. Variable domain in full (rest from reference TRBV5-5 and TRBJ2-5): DAGVTQSPTHLIKTRGQQVTLRCSPISGHKSVSWYQQVLGQGPQFIFQYYEKEERGRGNFPDRFSARQFPNYSSELNVNALLLGDSALYLCASSLLAGGQETQYFGPGTRLLVL.

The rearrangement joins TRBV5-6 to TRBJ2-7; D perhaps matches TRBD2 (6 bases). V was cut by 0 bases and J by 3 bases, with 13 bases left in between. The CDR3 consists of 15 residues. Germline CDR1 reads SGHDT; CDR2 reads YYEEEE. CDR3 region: CASSLGPSENYEQYF. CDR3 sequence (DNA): TGTGCCAGCAGCTTGGGACCTAGCGAAAACTACGAGCAGTACTTC. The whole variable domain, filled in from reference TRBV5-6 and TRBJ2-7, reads DAGVTQSPTHLIKTRGQQVTLRCSPKSGHDTVSWYQQALGQGPQFIFQYYEEEERQRGNFPDRFSGHQFPNYSSELNVNALLLGDSALYLCASSLGPSENYEQYFGPGTRLTVT.

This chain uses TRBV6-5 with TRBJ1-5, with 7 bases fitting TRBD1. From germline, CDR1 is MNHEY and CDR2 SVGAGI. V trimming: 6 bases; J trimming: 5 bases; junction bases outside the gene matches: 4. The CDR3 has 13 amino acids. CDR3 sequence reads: CASSTDRDQPQHF. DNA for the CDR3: TGTGCCAGCAGCACCGACAGGGATCAGCCCCAGCATTTT.

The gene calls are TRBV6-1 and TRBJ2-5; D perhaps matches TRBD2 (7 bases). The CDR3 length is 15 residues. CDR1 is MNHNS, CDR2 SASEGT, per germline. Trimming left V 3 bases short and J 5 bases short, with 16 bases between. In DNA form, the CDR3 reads TGTGCCAGCAGTGAGTCCCGGGGGGCCGGTGAGACCCAGTACTTC. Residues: CASSESRGAGETQYF.

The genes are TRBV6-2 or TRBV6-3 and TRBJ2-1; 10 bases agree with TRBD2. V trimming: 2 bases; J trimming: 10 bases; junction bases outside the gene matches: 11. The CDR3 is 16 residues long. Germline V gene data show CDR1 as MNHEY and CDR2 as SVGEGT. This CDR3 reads CASSYNSGGALGEQFF. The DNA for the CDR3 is TGTGCCAGCAGTTACAACAGCGGGGGGGCCCTAGGCGAGCAGTTCTTC.

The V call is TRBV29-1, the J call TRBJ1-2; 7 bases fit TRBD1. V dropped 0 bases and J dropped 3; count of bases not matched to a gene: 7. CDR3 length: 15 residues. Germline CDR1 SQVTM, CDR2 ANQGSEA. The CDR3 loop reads CSVEDWRQGDYGYTF. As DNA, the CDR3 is TGCAGCGTTGAAGATTGGAGACAGGGCGACTATGGCTACACCTTC.

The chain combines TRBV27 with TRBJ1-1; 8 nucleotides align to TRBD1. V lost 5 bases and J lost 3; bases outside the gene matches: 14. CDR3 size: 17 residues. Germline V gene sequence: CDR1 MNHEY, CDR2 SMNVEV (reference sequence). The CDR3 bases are TGTGCCAGCAGTCAGGGGGCTAGGTTTCGGGTGGACACTGAAGCTTTCTTT. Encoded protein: CASSQGARFRVDTEAFF.

The CDR3 reads CASKAGGNLNEQYF. The DNA for the CDR3 is TGCGCCAGCAAGGCTGGGGGGAACCTTAATGAGCAGTACTTC. This chain uses TRBV10-2 with TRBJ2-7, with D possibly TRBD2 on 6 matching bases. The V end was cut by 7 bases, the J end by 7 bases, with 20 bases between. The V gene's germline CDR1 is WSHSY and CDR2 SAAADI. The CDR3 length is 14 residues.

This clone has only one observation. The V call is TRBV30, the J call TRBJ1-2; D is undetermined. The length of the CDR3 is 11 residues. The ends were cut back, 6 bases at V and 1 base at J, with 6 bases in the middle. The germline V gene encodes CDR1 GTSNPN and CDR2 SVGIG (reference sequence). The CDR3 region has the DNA TGTGCCTGTACGGTTAACTATGGCTACACCTTC. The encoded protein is CACTVNYGYTF.

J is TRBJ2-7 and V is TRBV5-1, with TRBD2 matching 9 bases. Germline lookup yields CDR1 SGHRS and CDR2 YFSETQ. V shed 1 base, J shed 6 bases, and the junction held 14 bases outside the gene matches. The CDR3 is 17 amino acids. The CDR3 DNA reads TGCGCCAGCAGCTTGTTAGCGTTGGGGGGACTAGCCGGCGAGCAGTACTTC. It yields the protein CASSLLALGGLAGEQYF.

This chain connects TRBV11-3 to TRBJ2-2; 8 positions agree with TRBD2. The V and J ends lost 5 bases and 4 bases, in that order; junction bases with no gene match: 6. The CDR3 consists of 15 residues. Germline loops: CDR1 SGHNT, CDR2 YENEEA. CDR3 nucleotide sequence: TGTGCCAGCAGCCCGTTAGCGGGACGCACCGGGGAGCTGTTTTTT. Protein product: CASSPLAGRTGELFF.

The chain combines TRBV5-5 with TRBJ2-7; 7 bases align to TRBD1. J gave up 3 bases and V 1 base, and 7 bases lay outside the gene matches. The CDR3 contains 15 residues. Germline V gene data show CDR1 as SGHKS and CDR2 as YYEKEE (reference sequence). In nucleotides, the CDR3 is TGTGCCAGCAGCTTGTCAGGGGGACAGTTCTACGAGCAGTACTTC. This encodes CASSLSGGQFYEQYF. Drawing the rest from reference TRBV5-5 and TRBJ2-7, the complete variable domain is DAGVTQSPTHLIKTRGQQVTLRCSPISGHKSVSWYQQVLGQGPQFIFQYYEKEERGRGNFPDRFSARQFPNYSSELNVNALLLGDSALYLCASSLSGGQFYEQYFGPGTRLTVT.

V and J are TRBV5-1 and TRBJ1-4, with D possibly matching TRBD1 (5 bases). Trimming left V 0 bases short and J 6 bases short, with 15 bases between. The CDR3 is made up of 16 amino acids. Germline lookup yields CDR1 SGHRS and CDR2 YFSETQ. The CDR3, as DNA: TGCGCCAGCAGCTTGGCCGCTAGGACAACCGATGAAAAACTGTTTTTT. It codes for CASSLAARTTDEKLFF.

CDR3 protein: CASQGGSNYGYTF. CDR3 DNA: TGTGCCAGCCAGGGAGGTAGCAACTATGGCTACACCTTC. The chain joins TRBV10-3 to TRBJ1-2, with D tentatively TRBD1 (5 bases). Trimming shortened V by 10 bases and J by 2 bases, and 14 bases separated the two germline ends. The CDR3 runs 13 residues. Germline CDR1 is ENHRY and CDR2 is SYGVKD.

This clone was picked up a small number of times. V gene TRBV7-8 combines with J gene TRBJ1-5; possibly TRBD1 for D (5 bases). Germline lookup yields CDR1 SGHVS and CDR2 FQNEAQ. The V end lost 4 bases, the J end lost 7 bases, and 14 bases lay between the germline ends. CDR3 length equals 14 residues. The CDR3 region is CASSYLDGGQPQHF. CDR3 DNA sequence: TGTGCCAGCAGCTACCTGGATGGGGGGCAGCCCCAGCATTTT. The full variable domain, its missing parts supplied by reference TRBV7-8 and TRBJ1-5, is GAGVSQSPRYKVAKRGQDVALRCDPISGHVSLFWYQQALGQGPEFLTYFQNEAQLDKSGLPSDRFFAERPEGSVSTLKIQRTQQEDSAVYLCASSYLDGGQPQHFGDGTRLSIL.

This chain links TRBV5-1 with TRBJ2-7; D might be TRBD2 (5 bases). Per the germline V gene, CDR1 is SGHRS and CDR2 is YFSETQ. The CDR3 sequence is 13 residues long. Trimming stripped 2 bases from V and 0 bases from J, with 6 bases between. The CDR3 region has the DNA TGCGCCAGCAGCTTAGCGGCCTCCTACGAGCAGTACTTC. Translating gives CASSLAASYEQYF.

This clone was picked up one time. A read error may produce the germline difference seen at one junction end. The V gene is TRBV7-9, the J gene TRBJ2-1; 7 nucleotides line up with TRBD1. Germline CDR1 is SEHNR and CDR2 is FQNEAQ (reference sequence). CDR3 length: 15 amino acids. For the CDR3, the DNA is TGTGCCAGCAGCTTTCGGGACAGACCCTATAATGAGCAGTTCTTC. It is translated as CASSFRDRPYNEQFF.

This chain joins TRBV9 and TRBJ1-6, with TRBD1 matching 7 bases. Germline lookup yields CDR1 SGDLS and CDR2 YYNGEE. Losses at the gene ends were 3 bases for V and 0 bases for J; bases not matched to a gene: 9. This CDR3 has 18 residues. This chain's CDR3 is CASSGNGGDSSYNSPLHF. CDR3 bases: TGTGCCAGCAGCGGGAATGGAGGGGACAGCTCCTATAATTCACCCCTCCACTTT.

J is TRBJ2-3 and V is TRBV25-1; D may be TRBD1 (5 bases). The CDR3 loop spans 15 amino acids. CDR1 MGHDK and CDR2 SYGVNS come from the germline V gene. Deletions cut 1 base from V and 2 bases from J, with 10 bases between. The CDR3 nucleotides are TGTGCCAGCAGTGAATCGGTGGGGCTCACAGATACGCAGTATTTT. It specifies CASSESVGLTDTQYF.